The rows below give T cell receptor beta chains drawn from one sample of a study of T-cell reconstitution after alpha-beta-depleted transplantation in children. TCRdb re-derived calls from the PCR reads in MiXCR, one entry per CDR3 protein. Found here are hundreds of thousands of distinct CDR3 sequences, around 18% of them singletons; the top ten hold more than 2.5%. The sample in question was PBMCs from the stem cell graft donor, obtained from the stem cell graft. The source is a human donor who donated a stem cell graft to a child with acute lymphoblastic leukemia. Both conserved end residues are part of each CDR3. D genes are given only for firm matches. Clone size appears in some rows only: once, few, many, or a class for an expanded clone.

j_call d_call clone_size v_call cdr3_aa cdr3_nt
TRBJ2-7 - many TRBV5-1 CASSLLDSSYEQYF TGCGCCAGCAGCTTACTGGACAGCTCCTACGAGCAGTACTTC
TRBJ1-3 - few TRBV5-1 CASSLGRGVNGNTIYF TGCGCCAGCAGCTTGGGAAGGGGTGTGAATGGAAACACCATATATTTT
TRBJ2-7 TRBD1 few TRBV5-1 CASSSNRGPSYEQYF TGCGCCAGCAGCTCCAACAGGGGCCCCTCCTACGAGCAGTACTTC
TRBJ1-5 TRBD1 few TRBV10-3 CAISAGTGGNQPQHF TGTGCCATCAGTGCCGGGACAGGGGGTAATCAGCCCCAGCATTTT
TRBJ2-3 TRBD1 - TRBV5-6 CASRGTGNTDTQYF TGTGCCAGCAGGGGGACAGGGAATACAGATACGCAGTATTTT
TRBJ2-7 - - TRBV3-1 CASRQGPTHEQYF TGTGCCAGCAGACAAGGGCCCACCCACGAGCAGTACTTC
TRBJ2-5 TRBD2 - TRBV3-1 CASSQGRASGLEETQYF TGTGCCAGCAGCCAAGGGCGCGCTAGCGGGTTGGAAGAGACCCAGTACTTC
TRBJ2-1 TRBD1 - TRBV30 CAWITLDRDYNEQFF TGTGCCTGGATCACACTCGACAGGGACTACAATGAGCAGTTCTTC
TRBJ1-1 - - TRBV11-2 CASSPTGSEAFF TGTGCCAGCAGCCCCACAGGGTCTGAAGCTTTCTTT
TRBJ2-1 - - TRBV5-1 CASSSSLGAEQFF TGCGCCAGCAGCTCCTCACTGGGAGCTGAGCAGTTCTTC
TRBJ1-5 - few TRBV5-1 CASSLGDIESQPQHF TGCGCCAGCAGCTTGGGAGATATTGAGAGTCAGCCCCAGCATTTT
TRBJ2-2 TRBD2 few TRBV20-1 CSAAGTINTGELFF TGCAGTGCTGCTGGGACTATTAACACCGGGGAGCTGTTTTTT
TRBJ1-1 TRBD1 - TRBV20-1 CSAYSSGTGAEAFF TGCAGTGCCTACTCTTCCGGGACAGGGGCTGAAGCTTTCTTT
TRBJ1-1 - few TRBV6-2/TRBV6-3 CASSLAPGSPNTEAFF TGTGCCAGCAGCCTCGCACCGGGCAGCCCGAACACTGAAGCTTTCTTT
TRBJ2-3 TRBD2 - TRBV28 CASRGTSGSDTQYF TGTGCCAGCAGGGGGACTAGCGGATCAGATACGCAGTATTTT
TRBJ1-4 TRBD1 few TRBV7-3 CASSPLRGEKLFF TGTGCCAGCAGCCCCCTCAGGGGGGAAAAACTGTTTTTT
TRBJ2-1 TRBD2 many TRBV7-9 CASSLNAGGNNEQFF TGTGCCAGCAGCTTAAACGCGGGAGGGAACAATGAGCAGTTCTTC
TRBJ2-3 TRBD2 few TRBV20-1 CSANKLGSGSSPADTQYF TGCAGTGCAAACAAATTGGGGAGCGGGAGTTCCCCGGCAGATACGCAGTATTTT
TRBJ2-5 - - TRBV20-1 CSAREDPGTQYF TGCAGTGCTAGAGAGGACCCCGGGACCCAGTACTTC
TRBJ1-2 - - TRBV5-5 CASSLQRQVVGYTF TGTGCCAGCAGCTTGCAAAGACAGGTCGTGGGCTACACCTTC
TRBJ2-7 - - TRBV9 CASSVGQRSYEQYF TGTGCCAGCAGTGTGGGGCAGCGCTCCTACGAGCAGTACTTC
TRBJ2-5 - - TRBV20-1 CSAKDLETQYF TGCAGTGCTAAGGATCTGGAGACCCAGTACTTC
TRBJ1-1 - few TRBV20-1 CSARWVTEAFF TGCAGTGCCAGATGGGTCACTGAAGCTTTCTTT
TRBJ2-1 TRBD1 many TRBV6-1 CASRSNDNPGQVGGFF TGTGCCAGCAGGTCCAACGATAATCCGGGACAGGTGGGGGGGTTCTTC
TRBJ1-4 - - TRBV6-2/TRBV6-3 CASSLAEPGEEKLFF TGTGCCAGCAGTCTGGCGGAGCCCGGGGAAGAAAAACTGTTTTTT
TRBJ1-2 - - TRBV29-1 CSVVGDNYGYTF TGCAGCGTTGTGGGAGATAACTATGGCTACACCTTC
TRBJ2-2 TRBD2 - TRBV25-1 CASSEPWTSGSQGTGELFF TGTGCCAGCAGTGAACCCTGGACTAGCGGGAGCCAGGGCACCGGGGAGCTGTTTTTT
TRBJ2-1 TRBD2 - TRBV27 CASSRPGLDQFF TGTGCCAGCAGTAGACCGGGACTAGATCAGTTCTTC
TRBJ1-3 - - TRBV6-5 CASSYSIGNTGNTIYF TGTGCCAGCAGTTACTCGATAGGAAACACTGGAAACACCATATATTTT
TRBJ1-1 - - TRBV7-9 CASSPRQTANTEAFF TGTGCCAGCAGCCCGCGACAGACGGCGAACACTGAAGCTTTCTTT
TRBJ1-1 - many TRBV20-1 CSGRTPNTEAFF TGCAGTGGTCGGACACCTAACACTGAAGCTTTCTTT
TRBJ2-7 - - TRBV6-5 CASSYTLGFVPYEQYF TGTGCCAGCAGTTACACACTAGGTTTTGTGCCCTACGAGCAGTACTTC
TRBJ1-2 TRBD1 - TRBV29-1 CSVESGTGSGYTF TGCAGCGTTGAAAGCGGGACAGGGTCCGGCTACACCTTC
TRBJ2-5 - - TRBV6-6 CASAGGPQETQYF TGTGCCAGCGCTGGCGGCCCCCAAGAGACCCAGTACTTC
TRBJ2-1 - few TRBV14 CASSQAWEVFF TGTGCCAGCAGCCAAGCTTGGGAGGTGTTCTTC
TRBJ2-7 - few TRBV27 CASSRQGWNSEQYF TGTGCCAGCAGCCGGCAGGGATGGAATAGCGAGCAGTACTTC
TRBJ2-1 TRBD2 - TRBV7-2 CASSLALAGSLPPDYNEQFF TGTGCCAGCAGCTTAGCCCTAGCGGGAAGCTTACCTCCCGATTACAATGAGCAGTTCTTC
TRBJ2-5 - few TRBV7-9 CASSFERQQGETQYF TGTGCCAGCAGCTTCGAGCGACAGCAAGGAGAGACCCAGTACTTC
TRBJ2-5 - - TRBV15 CATSRAYAAQYF TGTGCCACCAGCAGAGCCTATGCGGCCCAGTACTTC
TRBJ2-1 - - TRBV20-1 CSARTYPNSYNEQFF TGCAGTGCTAGAACATACCCCAACTCCTACAATGAGCAGTTCTTC
TRBJ2-1 TRBD2 - TRBV7-6 CASSLAAPTSGRAGQFF TGTGCCAGCAGCTTAGCGGCCCCAACTAGCGGGAGGGCCGGGCAGTTCTTC